This TCR beta chain was documented in a study of T-cell reconstitution after alpha-beta-depleted transplantation in children (dated by TCRdb to about 2016). Some background on the complete study: Using TCR repertoire profiling, the study quantitatively followed how T-cell immune reconstitution unfolded in children after TCRalphabeta/CD19-depleted allogeneic hematopoietic cell transplantation.

Library generation was performed with PCR. TCRdb lists the instrument as Illumina HiSeq 2500. TCR libraries were prepared with molecular barcoding, using unique molecular identifiers to normalize TCRbeta repertoire quantification. The public sequencing data were trimmed at Q25 with fastp and processed into clonotypes with MiXCR by TCRdb, which kept only in-frame beta chains. Rows with one shared CDR3 protein collapse into an entry with the most common genes and DNA. This sample has about 640,000 distinct CDR3 sequences in its table, and roughly 17% of those were observed once. The leading ten clones occupy approximately 1% of the sample. Only a few counts were recorded for this clonotype. It lacks a known antigen. No base-level quality is on record; no much larger clone is a single base apart. Counted from cysteine to phenylalanine, this CDR3 has 13 amino acids. Only CDR3 DNA is held: 39 bases, read in frame from base 1. CDR1 and CDR2, looked up from the germline V gene (reference sequence), are DFQATT and SNEGSKA. From V the trimming removes 2 bases and from J it removes 9 bases, while the gene matches leave 9 bases of the junction unaccounted for.

The origin of this receptor is a human donor who donated a stem cell graft to a child with acute myeloid leukemia. Rearrangement joined TRBV20-1 to TRBJ1-1, with 7 central nucleotides matching TRBD1. The specimen comprised PBMCs from the stem cell graft donor, sampled from the stem cell graft. The CDR3 protein: CSARTRDREQAFF. In nucleotides, the sequence is TGCAGTGCTAGAACCCGAGACAGGGAACAAGCTTTCTTT.